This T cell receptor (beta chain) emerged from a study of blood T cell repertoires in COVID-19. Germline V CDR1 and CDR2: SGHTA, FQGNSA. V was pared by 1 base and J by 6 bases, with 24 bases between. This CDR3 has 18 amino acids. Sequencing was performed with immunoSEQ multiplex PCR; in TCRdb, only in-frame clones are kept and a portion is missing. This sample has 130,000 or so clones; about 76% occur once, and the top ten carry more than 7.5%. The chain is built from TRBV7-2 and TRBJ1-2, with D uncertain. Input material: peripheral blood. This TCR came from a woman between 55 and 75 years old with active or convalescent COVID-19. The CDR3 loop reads CASSLGGGVSTIGHGYTF. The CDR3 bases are TGTGCCAGCAGCTTAGGAGGTGGTGTGTCTACAATTGGCCATGGCTACACCTTC.